Below, one T cell receptor beta chain is given with its context. Using immunoSEQ multiplex PCR, the repertoire was profiled, and TCRdb retains in-frame clones only, with some absent. The sample consists of some 4,200 clones, approximately 80% of them appearing once. Germline lookup yields CDR1 SGHNT and CDR2 YYREEE (reference sequence). The V and J ends lost 3 bases and 0 bases respectively, with 8 bases between them. CDR3 size: 14 residues. These data originate in a study of chemoradiotherapy in HPV16-positive cancers. The TCR originated in a human donor with HPV-associated anogenital cancer. V is TRBV5-4 and J is TRBJ2-3; D call uncertain. The source was tumor tissue, collected from a patient who underwent chemoradiotherapy. CDR3 in amino acids: CASSSDSSTDTQYF. CDR3 DNA sequence: TGTGCCAGCAGCTCAGACTCTAGCACAGATACGCAGTATTTT. Combining the CDR3 with reference TRBV5-4 and TRBJ2-3 gives the whole variable domain ETGVTQSPTHLIKTRGQQVTLRCSSQSGHNTVSWYQQALGQGPQFIFQYYREEENGRGNFPPRFSGLQFPNYSSELNVNALELDDSALYLCASSSDSSTDTQYFGPGTRLTVL.